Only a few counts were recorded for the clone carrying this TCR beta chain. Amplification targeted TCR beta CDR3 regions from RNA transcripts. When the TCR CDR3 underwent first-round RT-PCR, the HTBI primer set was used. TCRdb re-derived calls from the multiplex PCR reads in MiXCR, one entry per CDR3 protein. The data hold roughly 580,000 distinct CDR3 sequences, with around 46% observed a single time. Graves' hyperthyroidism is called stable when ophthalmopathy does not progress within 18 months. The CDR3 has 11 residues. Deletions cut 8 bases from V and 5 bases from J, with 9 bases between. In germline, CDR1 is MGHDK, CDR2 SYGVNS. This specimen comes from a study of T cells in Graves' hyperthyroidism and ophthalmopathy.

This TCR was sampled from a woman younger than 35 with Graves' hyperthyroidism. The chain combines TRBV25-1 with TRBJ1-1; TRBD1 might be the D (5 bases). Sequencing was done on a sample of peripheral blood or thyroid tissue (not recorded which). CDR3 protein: CASFGGTEAFF. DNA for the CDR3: TGTGCCAGCTTCGGGGGAACTGAAGCTTTCTTT.